The present T cell receptor beta chain was sequenced within a study of shared clonotypes between healthy human individuals. The assay was immunoSEQ multiplex PCR, and TCRdb's table has in-frame clones only and misses some. Of millions of clones in the sample, about 92% were seen once. V shed 5 bases, J shed 10 bases, and the junction held 6 bases outside the gene matches. The CDR3 length is 13 residues. Germline V gene sequence: CDR1 SGHTA, CDR2 FQGTGA. Sequenced sample: naive CD4+ T cells from PBMCs. This sample's subset: CD45RA+ positively selected. The TCR originated in a man aged 18 to 29 in good health. Some clones in this sample may be carry-over from other donors' samples. The chain couples TRBV7-3 to TRBJ2-1; 9 nucleotides match TRBD2. This CDR3 is CASSIDSGGEQFF. The DNA of the CDR3 is TGTGCCAGCAGCATCGATAGCGGGGGCGAGCAGTTCTTC.